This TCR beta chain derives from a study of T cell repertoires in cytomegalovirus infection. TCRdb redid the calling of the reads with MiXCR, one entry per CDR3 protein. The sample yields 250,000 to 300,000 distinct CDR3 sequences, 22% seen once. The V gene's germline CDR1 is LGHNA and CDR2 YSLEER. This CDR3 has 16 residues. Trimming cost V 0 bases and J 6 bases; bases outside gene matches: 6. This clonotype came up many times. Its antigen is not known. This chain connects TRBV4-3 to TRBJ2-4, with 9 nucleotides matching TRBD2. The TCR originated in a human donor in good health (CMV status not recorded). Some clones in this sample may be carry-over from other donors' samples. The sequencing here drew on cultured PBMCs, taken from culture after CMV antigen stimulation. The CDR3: CASSQEPAGGINIQYF. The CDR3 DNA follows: TGCGCCAGCAGCCAAGAGCCCGCGGGAGGGATAAACATTCAGTACTTC.